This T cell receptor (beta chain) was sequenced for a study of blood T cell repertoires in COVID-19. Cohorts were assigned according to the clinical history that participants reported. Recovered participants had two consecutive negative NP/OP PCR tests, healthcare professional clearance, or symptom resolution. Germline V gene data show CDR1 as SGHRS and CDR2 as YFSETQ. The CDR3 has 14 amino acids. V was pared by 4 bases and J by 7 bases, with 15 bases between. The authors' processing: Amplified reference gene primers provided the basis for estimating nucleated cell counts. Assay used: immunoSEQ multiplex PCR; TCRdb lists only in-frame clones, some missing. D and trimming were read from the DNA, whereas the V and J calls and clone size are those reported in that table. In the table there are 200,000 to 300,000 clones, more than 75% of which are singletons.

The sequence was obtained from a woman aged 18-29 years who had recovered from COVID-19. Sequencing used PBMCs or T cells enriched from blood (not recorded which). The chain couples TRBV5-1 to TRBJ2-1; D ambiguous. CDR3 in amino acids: CASSNRQSDNEQFF. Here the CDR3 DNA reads TGCGCCAGCAGCAATCGACAATCGGATAATGAGCAGTTCTTC.